This TCR beta chain was obtained from a study of shared clonotypes between healthy human individuals. Naivety among CD8 cells was defined by CD45RO negativity and positive CCR7 selection, thereby excluding terminally differentiated effector memory CD45RA+ cells. The CDR3 contains 16 residues. V gave up 1 base and J gave up 3 bases; unmatched junction bases: 8. CDR1 SGHRS and CDR2 YFSETQ come from the germline V gene. Study-level findings and limits: The study found roughly 5% of naive CD4 clonotypes shared across a handful of donors.

Assay used: immunoSEQ multiplex PCR; TCRdb lists only in-frame clones, some missing. Of 1.5 million to 2.5 million clones in the sample, roughly 94% were seen once. About this clone itself: The antigen is not known.

V and J are TRBV5-1 and TRBJ2-3, with TRBD2 identical over 7 bases. Sequencing was performed on naive CD8+ T cells sorted from blood. The clonotype originates from a man aged 18 to 29 in good health. CDR3 region: CASSLTGLGGTDTQYF. As DNA, the CDR3 is TGCGCCAGCAGCTTGACGGGACTCGGGGGGACAGATACGCAGTATTTT. The full variable domain, completed using reference TRBV5-1 and TRBJ2-3, is KAGVTQTPRYLIKTRGQQVTLSCSPISGHRSVSWYQQTPGQGLQFLFEYFSETQRNKGNFPGRFSGRQFSNSRSEMNVSTLELGDSALYLCASSLTGLGGTDTQYFGPGTRLTVL.